This record concerns one T cell receptor (beta chain) sequence. This clonotype was found a few times. The clone's antigen remains unknown. No qualities accompany the bases; no much larger clone lies one base away. This sample stems from a study of blood T cells in healthy people across ages (dated by TCRdb to 2013 to 2016). Study-wide context: In model experiments, roughly one uniquely barcoded TCR beta cDNA molecule per two T cells was captured by template switching. The study measured age-related changes in TCR beta repertoire diversity using deep sequencing normalized with unique cDNA molecular identifiers. The donors were split into four age groups: young (average around 15 years), middle-aged (about 40), aged (approximately 60) and long-lived (82). To avoid experimental bias, donors of different ages were spread randomly across the sequencing lanes. For two donors (one aged 18 to 30 and one aged 80 or older), the study analyzed two additional independent replicas of 1 million unique cDNA reads from the same blood draw.

Systemically healthy Caucasian individuals from Russia, over 30 in total and aged about 6 to 90 years, were included as donors. Each donor gave about 9.8 milliliters of peripheral blood, drawn into EDTA-treated Vacutainer tubes. PBMCs were isolated by Ficoll-Paque density-gradient centrifugation, with at least 6 million obtained per sample. Trizol reagent was used to extract total RNA from the PBMCs, yielding at least 5 micrograms per sample. For every donor, an aliquot of PBMCs went through flow cytometry to measure the percentages of naive CD45RAhigh/CD27high T cells. The receptor library was made with 5' RACE. Reads for this sample came from an Illumina HiSeq 2500. The second PCR ran for about 6 to 12 cycles and used a J-beta primer mix along with a sample-barcoded 5' primer. A unique molecular identifier was introduced onto each TCR beta cDNA molecule by a template-switch 5' adaptor carrying 12 random nucleotides. Each sample yielded at least 2.5 million CDR3-containing paired-end reads. First-strand cDNA was synthesized from all RNA with the Mint cDNA synthesis kit, primed by a TRBC-specific oligonucleotide. After uracil-DNA glycosylase treatment, a first 18-cycle PCR used universal primers M1SS and BC2_uni_R on all cDNA. Per the original workflow: Each sample was normalized by randomly selecting 1 million high-quality reads, each carrying a distinct molecular identifier. Reads sharing molecular identifiers were discarded rather than binned into consensus sequences. MiTCR, run with a Q25 quality threshold and the strictest error-elimination algorithm, handled CDR3 identification, clonotype clustering and error correction. A nonparametric unseen species model using Euler transformation provided a lower-bound estimate of total TCR beta diversity. TCRdb reprocessing: public reads trimmed at Q25 with fastp, clones called with MiXCR, in-frame beta chains kept. A single entry per CDR3 protein holds the most common genes and DNA from its merged rows. The V and J calls come from TCRdb's annotation, not from the publication. The table for this sample lists 650,000 to 1,000,000 distinct CDR3 sequences; around 36% of them were counted only once. The ten largest account for 13% of the sample.

The full study reports these points: Because the CMV infection status of the donors was unknown, age-related changes in expanded clonotypes may potentially have been confounded. There was a strong correlation between observed TCR beta diversity and the percentage of naive T cells measured by flow cytometry. The long-lived group showed more naive CD4+ T cells, fewer expanded clones and increased TCR diversity than the aged group, suggesting age selection. Observed TCR beta diversity per million T cells fell roughly linearly with age, and a significant reduction was already apparent by age roughly 40. Since profiling was done on bulk unsorted PBMCs, naive and antigen-experienced compartments could not be conclusively compared. Estimates of total diversity based on one million sequenced T cells were considered lower bounds and underestimates.

The sequencing sample was made of blood. This clonotype was obtained from a man between 18 and 29 years old in good health.

The nucleotides read TGCAGTGCTAGAGATGGAGCAGACTATGGCTACACCTTC. It codes for CSARDGADYGYTF. The sequence joins TRBV20-1 to TRBJ1-2; a confident D gene designation cannot be given. V loses 0 bases of germline sequence and J loses 3 bases, and the interval between the two ends is 8 bases. From the germline V gene (reference sequence), CDR1 is DFQATT and CDR2 is SNEGSKA. The CDR3 goes from the cysteine to the phenylalanine over 13 residues. CDR3 DNA only is kept here, 39 bases in frame from base 1.